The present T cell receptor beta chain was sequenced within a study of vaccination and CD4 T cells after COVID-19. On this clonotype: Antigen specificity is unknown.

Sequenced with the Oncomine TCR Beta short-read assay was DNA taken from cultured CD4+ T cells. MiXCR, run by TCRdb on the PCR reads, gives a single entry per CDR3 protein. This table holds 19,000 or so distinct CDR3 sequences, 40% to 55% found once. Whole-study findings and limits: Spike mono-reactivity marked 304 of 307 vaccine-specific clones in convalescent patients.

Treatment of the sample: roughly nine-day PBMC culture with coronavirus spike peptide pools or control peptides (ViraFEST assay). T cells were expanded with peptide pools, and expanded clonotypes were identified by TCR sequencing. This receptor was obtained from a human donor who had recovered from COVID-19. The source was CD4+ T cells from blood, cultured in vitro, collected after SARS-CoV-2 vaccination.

As DNA, the CDR3 is TGTGCCAGCGCCCGAGTCGGACTAGCGGTATTCGAGACCCAGTACTTC. Residues: CASARVGLAVFETQYF. V gene TRBV7-9 combines with J gene TRBJ2-5; TRBD2 matches 10 bases. V shed 8 bases, J shed 5 bases, and the junction held 14 bases outside the gene matches. Germline CDR1 reads SEHNR; CDR2 reads FQNEAQ (reference sequence). The CDR3 consists of 16 residues.